These 25 T cell receptor beta chains came from one sample sequenced in a study of shared clonotypes between healthy human individuals. Naivety among CD8 cells was defined by CD45RO negativity and positive CCR7 selection, thereby excluding terminally differentiated effector memory CD45RA+ cells. Sequenced by immunoSEQ multiplex PCR; TCRdb stores in-frame clones only, minus some. Here the sample spans about 2 million clones, approximately 95% being singletons. What was sequenced was naive CD8+ T cells sorted from blood. The origin of the receptors is a man in his late teens or twenties in good health.

As concerns this clone: Other nucleotide sequences in the sample specify the same CDR3. V and J are TRBV6-5 and TRBJ1-1, with a tentative D call TRBD1 (5 bases). The ends were cut back, 2 bases at V and 0 bases at J, with 7 bases in the middle. This CDR3 has 14 residues. Germline CDR1 is MNHEY and CDR2 is SVGAGI. DNA of the CDR3: TGTGCCAGCAGTTACGGGGGTATGAACACTGAAGCTTTCTTT. Translated: CASSYGGMNTEAFF.

This clone occurred once. The J gene is TRBJ2-5, the V gene TRBV27, with TRBD2 identical over 7 bases. The CDR3 sequence is 17 residues long. Germline CDR1 reads MNHEY; CDR2 reads SMNVEV (reference sequence). The junction had 12 bases not matched to a gene; V was cut back by 4 bases and J by 1 base. The CDR3 bases are TGTGCCAGCAGTTCCATCCCCCTAGCGGCCCCCCAAGAGACCCAGTACTTC. This translates into CASSSIPLAAPQETQYF.

The rearrangement joins TRBV4-1 to TRBJ2-1; 9 bases match TRBD2. This CDR3 contains 15 residues. Germline CDR1 MGHRA, CDR2 YSYEKL. V lost 8 bases to trimming and J lost 5 bases; unmatched junction nucleotides: 10. DNA for the CDR3: TGCGCCAGCCGGATAGCGGGAGTCACCAACAATGAGCAGTTCTTC. Its translation is CASRIAGVTNNEQFF.

V gene TRBV7-3 combines with J gene TRBJ2-7, with 8 bases aligning to TRBD1. Germline V gene lookup returns CDR1 SGHTA and CDR2 FQGTGA. This CDR3 is 14 amino acids long. After removal of 5 bases from V and 4 bases from J, the junction contained 7 bases not matched to a gene. The DNA for the CDR3 is TGTGCCAGCAGCCCTGGGACAGGTCTATACGAGCAGTACTTC. Translated, it gives CASSPGTGLYEQYF. Full variable domain (rest looked up from reference TRBV7-3 and TRBJ2-7): GAGVSQTPSNKVTEKGKYVELRCDPISGHTALYWYRQSLGQGPEFLIYFQGTGAADDSGLPNDRFFAVRPEGSVSTLKIQRTERGDSAVYLCASSPGTGLYEQYFGPGTRLTVT.

V and J are TRBV28 and TRBJ2-7, with D tentatively TRBD2 (6 bases). CDR1 and CDR2 from the germline V gene are MDHEN and SYDVKM. The CDR3 is 15 amino acids. V lost 5 bases and J 4 bases, leaving 18 bases between the germline ends. CDR3 nucleotides: TGTGCCAGCAGTCCCTCTGGGGGGAATTATTACGAGCAGTACTTC. This gives the protein CASSPSGGNYYEQYF.

The chain carries TRBV5-8 and TRBJ2-7; no firm D call. This CDR3 region has 16 residues. V was cut by 0 bases and J by 0 bases, with 13 bases left in between. The germline CDR1 and CDR2 sequences are SGHTS and YDEGEE. The CDR3 nucleotides read TGTGCCAGCAGCTTGGTGTTTGTGGAAAGCTCCTACGAGCAGTACTTC. Its translation is CASSLVFVESSYEQYF.

About this clone itself: The identical CDR3 is also encoded by other nucleotide sequences in the sample. The chain uses TRBV5-6 and TRBJ2-7; no definite D call. The CDR3 contains 11 residues. V lost 0 bases to trimming and J lost 7 bases, with 5 bases between them. Germline V gene lookup returns CDR1 SGHDT and CDR2 YYEEEE. The CDR3 sequence: CASSLGLEQYF. The DNA of the CDR3 is TGTGCCAGCAGCTTGGGGTTGGAGCAGTACTTC.

The chain carries TRBV14 and TRBJ2-2, with D maybe TRBD2 (6 bases). The germline V and J ends were trimmed by 0 bases and 2 bases, with 13 bases remaining between them. The germline V gene encodes CDR1 SGHDN and CDR2 FVKESK. The CDR3 totals 17 residues. The CDR3 coding sequence is TGTGCCAGCAGCCAAGATCCGGCAGGGACTAACACCGGGGAGCTGTTTTTT. Encoded protein: CASSQDPAGTNTGELFF.

The V call is TRBV6-1, the J call TRBJ1-1; 7 bases agree with TRBD1. Germline CDR1 MNHNS, CDR2 SASEGT. Trimming removed 3 bases from V and 2 bases from J; junction bases left unmatched: 6. The length of the CDR3 is 15 residues. The CDR3 spells CASSDPGQTNTEAFF. As DNA, the CDR3 is TGTGCCAGCAGTGACCCGGGACAGACAAACACTGAAGCTTTCTTT.

Note on this clone: Different DNA sequences within this sample yield the same CDR3. The chain carries TRBV7-9 and TRBJ1-2; the match to TRBD1 covers 10 bases. The CDR3 length is 14 residues. V gave up 4 bases and J gave up 4 bases; unmatched junction bases: 3. CDR1 is SEHNR and CDR2 is FQNEAQ in the germline V gene (reference sequence). The CDR3 is CASSSGTGVYGYTF. The CDR3 DNA reads as TGTGCCAGCAGCTCCGGGACAGGGGTCTATGGCTACACCTTC.

V gene TRBV19 combines with J gene TRBJ2-1, with 9 nucleotides matching TRBD2. The CDR3 sequence is 16 residues long. V lost 3 bases, J lost 5 bases, and 8 bases stayed unmatched. Germline CDR1 is LNHDA and CDR2 is SQIVND (reference sequence). This CDR3 is CASSIELAGYHNEQFF. In DNA form, the CDR3 reads TGTGCCAGTAGTATCGAACTAGCGGGCTACCACAATGAGCAGTTCTTC.

The chain carries TRBV4-1 and TRBJ1-5, with D possibly TRBD1 on 5 matching bases. With 1 base removed from V and 3 bases from J, the gap between germline ends came to 13 bases. CDR1 is MGHRA and CDR2 is YSYEKL in the germline V gene. The CDR3 has 16 residues. CDR3 in amino acids: CASSQAVGVPNQPQHF. CDR3 nucleotides: TGCGCCAGCAGCCAAGCGGTAGGGGTGCCCAATCAGCCCCAGCATTTT.

The genes are TRBV7-9 and TRBJ2-1; possible D gene TRBD2, 5 bases. The CDR3 sequence is 15 residues long. With 1 base removed from V and 6 bases from J, the gap between germline ends came to 13 bases. Looked up from germline, CDR1 is SEHNR and CDR2 is FQNEAQ (reference sequence). The CDR3 spells CASSLVFGEGNEQFF. CDR3 nucleotide sequence: TGTGCCAGCAGCTTAGTGTTCGGGGAAGGCAATGAGCAGTTCTTC.

V and J are TRBV9 and TRBJ2-3, with 7 bases aligning to TRBD1. Germline V gene lookup returns CDR1 SGDLS and CDR2 YYNGEE. CDR3 length equals 15 residues. The trim removed 6 bases at V and 2 bases at J, leaving 9 bases unmatched. Here the CDR3 reads CASTEQGFLTDTQYF. Here the CDR3 DNA reads TGTGCCAGCACAGAACAGGGGTTTCTCACAGATACGCAGTATTTT.

In the case of this clone: The same CDR3 can be traced to other DNA sequences in this sample. The chain has TRBV7-9 and TRBJ2-7; D is possibly TRBD1 (6 bases). From germline, CDR1 is SEHNR and CDR2 FQNEAQ (reference sequence). V was trimmed by 3 bases and J by 2 bases, leaving 11 bases between them. The CDR3 consists of 14 residues. The CDR3 is CASSLVGATYEQYF. The CDR3 nucleotides are TGTGCCAGCAGCTTGGTGGGGGCCACCTACGAGCAGTACTTC.

The V call is TRBV2, the J call TRBJ2-3; unclear D gene. Trimming pared 5 bases from V and 4 bases from J, leaving 7 bases between. Germline assignment: CDR1 SNHLY and CDR2 FYNNEI. This CDR3 has 12 residues. The CDR3 protein is CASSLSADTQYF. The CDR3 DNA follows: TGTGCCAGCAGTCTATCGGCAGATACGCAGTATTTT.

This clone was observed once. The V and J genes are TRBV9 and TRBJ1-1; maybe TRBD1 (5 bases). Trimming left V 4 bases short and J 6 bases short, with 16 bases between. The CDR3 runs to 14 residues. CDR1 SGDLS and CDR2 YYNGEE come from the germline V gene. The CDR3 reads CASSPLGGVAEAFF. The CDR3 DNA follows: TGTGCCAGCAGCCCCCTGGGGGGGGTTGCTGAAGCTTTCTTT.

The genes are TRBV5-4 and TRBJ2-7; 7 nucleotides align to TRBD2. V trimming: 10 bases; J trimming: 0 bases; junction bases outside the gene matches: 19. The CDR3 length is 17 residues. Looked up from germline, CDR1 is SGHNT and CDR2 is YYREEE (reference sequence). In DNA, the CDR3 is TGTGCCGCCTTCGAGGGAATGGGAGGGATCAACTCCTACGAGCAGTACTTC. This translates into CAAFEGMGGINSYEQYF.

Worth noting for this clone: Other nucleotide sequences in the sample specify the same CDR3. This chain links TRBV7-3 with TRBJ2-1; D is unresolved. Per germline, CDR1 SGHTA and CDR2 FQGTGA. The CDR3 runs to 11 residues. The V and J ends lost 2 bases and 6 bases respectively, with 2 bases between them. CDR3 DNA sequence: TGTGCCAGCAGCTTAGGCAATGAGCAGTTCTTC. Translated: CASSLGNEQFF. The complete variable domain, with remaining parts taken from reference TRBV7-3 and TRBJ2-1, reads GAGVSQTPSNKVTEKGKYVELRCDPISGHTALYWYRQSLGQGPEFLIYFQGTGAADDSGLPNDRFFAVRPEGSVSTLKIQRTERGDSAVYLCASSLGNEQFFGPGTRLTVL.

The chain has TRBV13 and TRBJ2-7; 8 bases are shared with TRBD2. With V trimmed by 5 bases and J by 2 bases, 8 bases remained unmatched. From germline, CDR1 is PRHDT and CDR2 FYEKMQ (reference sequence). The CDR3 contains 15 residues. This CDR3 reads CASSPREGGAYEQYF. The CDR3 region has the DNA TGTGCCAGCAGCCCACGGGAGGGGGGGGCCTACGAGCAGTACTTC.

The chain combines TRBV27 with TRBJ1-1; 12 nucleotides match TRBD1. Germline trimming cut 5 bases from V and 5 bases from J; bases unmatched to any gene: 6. This CDR3 has 15 amino acids. Per germline, CDR1 MNHEY and CDR2 SMNVEV (reference sequence). The CDR3, as DNA: TGTGCCAGCAGTCTAGGGACAGGGGGCCCAACTGAAGCTTTCTTT. Its protein product is CASSLGTGGPTEAFF.

Notes on this clone: The sample has other DNA sequences that encode this CDR3 too. The CDR3 bases are TGCGCCAGCAGCCAAGACCGAGGGGGCCCCTACGAGCAGTACTTC. Protein: CASSQDRGGPYEQYF. V gene TRBV4-3 combines with J gene TRBJ2-7; TRBD1 aligns across 7 bases. CDR3 length equals 15 residues. V gave up 0 bases and J gave up 2 bases; unmatched junction bases: 4. Germline V gene lookup returns CDR1 LGHNA and CDR2 YSLEER.

The V call is TRBV19, the J call TRBJ2-7; a possible D gene is TRBD1 (5 bases). From germline, CDR1 is LNHDA and CDR2 SQIVND (reference sequence). The CDR3 has 13 amino acids. V shed 5 bases and J shed 3 bases, with 11 bases lying between them. The CDR3 region is CASSPDSLYEQYF. The CDR3 nucleotides read TGTGCCAGTAGTCCTGACAGCCTCTACGAGCAGTACTTC.

The genes are TRBV19 and TRBJ1-4, with D uncertain. From germline, CDR1 is LNHDA and CDR2 SQIVND (reference sequence). The CDR3 contains 16 residues. Trimming removed 9 bases at V and 2 bases at J, with 19 bases between. The CDR3 region has the DNA TGTGCCAGCCAACAAATCTCGGGAGAGACTAATGAAAAACTGTTTTTT. Residues: CASQQISGETNEKLFF.

The V call is TRBV30, the J call TRBJ2-4, with TRBD2 as a possible D gene (5 bases). Between the trimmed V and J ends, which lost 0 bases and 9 bases, there was a span of 6 bases. The CDR3 is 11 residues long. CDR1 and CDR2 from the germline V gene are GTSNPN and SVGIG (reference sequence). This CDR3 is CAWSVTSIQYF. Written as DNA, the CDR3 is TGTGCCTGGAGTGTCACTAGCATTCAGTACTTC.